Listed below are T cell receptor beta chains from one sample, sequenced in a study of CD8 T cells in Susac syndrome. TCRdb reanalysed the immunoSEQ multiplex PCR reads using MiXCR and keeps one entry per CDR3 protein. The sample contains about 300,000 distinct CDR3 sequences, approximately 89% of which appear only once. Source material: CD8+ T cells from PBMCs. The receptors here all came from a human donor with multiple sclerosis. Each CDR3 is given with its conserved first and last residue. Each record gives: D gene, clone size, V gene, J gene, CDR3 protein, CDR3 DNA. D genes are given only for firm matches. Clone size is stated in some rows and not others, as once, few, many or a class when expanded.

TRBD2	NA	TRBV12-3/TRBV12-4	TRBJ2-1	CASSLWGDDAGGLDNEQFF	TGTGCCAGCAGTTTGTGGGGCGATGATGCGGGAGGTCTTGACAATGAGCAGTTCTTC
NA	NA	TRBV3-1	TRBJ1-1	CASSQDGEGWANTEAFF	TGTGCCAGCAGCCAAGATGGAGAGGGATGGGCGAACACTGAAGCTTTCTTT
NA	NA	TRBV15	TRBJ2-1	CATSSGTVGGDEQFF	TGTGCCACCAGCAGTGGGACCGTCGGAGGGGATGAGCAGTTCTTC
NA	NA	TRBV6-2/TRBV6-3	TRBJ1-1	CASSPNFTGEAFF	TGTGCCAGCAGCCCTAATTTTACAGGGGAAGCTTTCTTT
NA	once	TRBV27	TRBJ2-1	CASRGGGNEQFF	TGTGCCAGCAGAGGGGGGGGCAACGAGCAGTTCTTC
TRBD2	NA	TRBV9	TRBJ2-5	CASSATSAETQYF	TGTGCCAGCAGCGCAACTAGCGCGGAGACCCAGTACTTC
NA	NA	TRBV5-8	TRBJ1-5	CASSLDRYQPQHF	TGTGCCAGCAGCTTGGACCGGTACCAGCCCCAGCATTTT
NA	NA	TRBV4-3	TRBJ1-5	CASSQGRDRNQPQHF	TGCGCCAGCAGCCAGGGCAGGGATCGGAATCAGCCCCAGCATTTT
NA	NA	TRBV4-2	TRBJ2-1	CASSQEAVVEQFF	TGTGCCAGCAGCCAAGAAGCGGTTGTAGAGCAGTTCTTC
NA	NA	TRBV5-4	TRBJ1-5	CASSSDPGGNQPQHF	TGTGCCAGCAGCTCGGACCCGGGGGGGAATCAGCCCCAGCATTTT
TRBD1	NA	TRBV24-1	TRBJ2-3	CANRDRGTDTQYF	TGTGCCAACCGGGACAGGGGGACAGATACGCAGTATTTT
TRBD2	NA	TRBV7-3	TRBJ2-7	CASSLGTNPGEQYF	TGTGCCAGCAGCCTAGGGACTAACCCGGGCGAGCAGTACTTC
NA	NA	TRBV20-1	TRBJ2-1	CSAKDWNIQAYNEQFF	TGCAGTGCTAAGGACTGGAACATCCAGGCCTACAATGAGCAGTTCTTC
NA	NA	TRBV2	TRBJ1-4	CASSDELDEKLFF	TGTGCCAGCAGTGATGAACTAGATGAAAAACTGTTTTTT
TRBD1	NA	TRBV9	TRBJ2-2	CASSSPRQGVNTGELFF	TGTGCCAGCAGCTCACCCCGACAGGGAGTGAACACCGGGGAGCTGTTTTTT
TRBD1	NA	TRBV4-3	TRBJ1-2	CASSPRTGAHLNYGYTF	TGCGCCAGCAGCCCACGGACAGGGGCTCATCTTAACTATGGCTACACCTTC
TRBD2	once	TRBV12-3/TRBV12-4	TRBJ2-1	CASSYTSGPYNEQFF	TGTGCCAGCAGCTACACTAGCGGGCCCTACAATGAGCAGTTCTTC
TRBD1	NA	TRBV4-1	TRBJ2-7	CASSQDSGDRGSYEQYF	TGCGCCAGCAGCCAAGATTCGGGGGACAGGGGAAGCTACGAGCAGTACTTC
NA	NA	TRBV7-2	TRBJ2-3	CASSLVIDTQYF	TGTGCCAGCAGCTTAGTGATAGATACGCAGTATTTT
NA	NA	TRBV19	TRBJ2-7	CARIQGPDYEQYF	TGTGCCAGGATCCAGGGGCCTGACTACGAGCAGTACTTC
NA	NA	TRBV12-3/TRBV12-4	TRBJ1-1	CASSLAFRGPMNTEAFF	TGTGCCAGCAGTTTAGCGTTTCGGGGACCCATGAACACTGAAGCTTTCTTT
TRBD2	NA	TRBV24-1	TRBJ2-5	CATSDPLSGGTETQYF	TGTGCCACCAGTGATCCCCTTTCGGGAGGGACAGAGACCCAGTACTTC
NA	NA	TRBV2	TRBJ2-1	CASSEALHGEQFF	TGTGCCAGCAGTGAAGCGCTTCACGGTGAGCAGTTCTTC
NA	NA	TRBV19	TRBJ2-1	CASSIDGSSYNEQFF	TGTGCCAGTAGTATAGACGGGAGCTCCTACAATGAGCAGTTCTTC
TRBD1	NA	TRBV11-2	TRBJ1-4	CASSFRGAEEKLFF	TGTGCCAGCAGCTTCAGGGGGGCAGAGGAAAAACTGTTTTTT
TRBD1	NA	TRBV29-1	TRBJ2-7	CSVVPGGTGDGQYF	TGCAGCGTTGTCCCCGGTGGGACAGGGGATGGGCAGTACTTC
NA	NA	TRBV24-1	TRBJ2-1	CATKSTGSYNEQFF	TGTGCCACCAAGTCGACGGGGTCCTACAATGAGCAGTTCTTC
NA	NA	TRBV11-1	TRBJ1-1	CASSFPIDSYTEAFF	TGTGCCAGCAGCTTTCCCATCGACTCCTACACTGAAGCTTTCTTT
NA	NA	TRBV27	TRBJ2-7	CASSLTPTYEQYF	TGTGCCAGCAGTTTAACCCCTACCTACGAGCAGTACTTC
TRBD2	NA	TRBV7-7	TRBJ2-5	CASSSSGGDLETQYF	TGTGCTAGCAGCTCTAGCGGGGGGGATTTGGAGACCCAGTACTTC
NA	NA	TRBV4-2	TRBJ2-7	CASSQVGDGAAYEQYF	TGTGCCAGCAGCCAAGTGGGGGACGGGGCGGCCTACGAGCAGTACTTC
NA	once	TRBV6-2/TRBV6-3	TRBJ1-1	CASTADGNTEAFF	TGTGCCAGCACCGCCGACGGGAACACTGAAGCTTTCTTT
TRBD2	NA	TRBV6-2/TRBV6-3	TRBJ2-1	CASSLAGLYNEQFF	TGTGCCAGCTCTTTAGCGGGACTGTACAATGAGCAGTTCTTC
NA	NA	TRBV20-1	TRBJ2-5	CSARQGGETQYF	TGCAGTGCTAGGCAGGGGGGGGAGACCCAGTACTTC
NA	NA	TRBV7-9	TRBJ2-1	CASSFNRLQNYNEQFF	TGTGCCAGCAGCTTTAACCGGCTGCAGAACTACAATGAGCAGTTCTTC
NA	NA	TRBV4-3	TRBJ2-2	CASSHGSGKPANTGELFF	TGCGCCAGCAGCCACGGCTCAGGGAAACCCGCGAACACCGGGGAGCTGTTTTTT
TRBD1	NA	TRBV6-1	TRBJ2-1	CARPTGQGYNEQFF	TGTGCCAGACCCACCGGACAGGGATACAATGAGCAGTTCTTC
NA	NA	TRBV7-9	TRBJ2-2	CAQGYTGELFF	TGTGCCCAGGGGTACACCGGGGAGCTGTTTTTT
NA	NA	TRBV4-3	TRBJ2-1	CASSQDPSNNEQFF	TGCGCCAGCAGCCAAGATCCGAGTAACAATGAGCAGTTCTTC
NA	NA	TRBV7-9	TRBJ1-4	CASSFGSGKLFF	TGTGCCAGCAGCTTTGGGTCGGGGAAACTGTTTTTT
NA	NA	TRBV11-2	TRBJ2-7	CASSLGRDLYEQYF	TGTGCCAGCAGCTTAGGGCGGGACCTCTACGAGCAGTACTTC
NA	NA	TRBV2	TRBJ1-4	CASSEAWGGNEKLFF	TGTGCCAGCAGTGAAGCGTGGGGAGGTAATGAAAAACTGTTTTTT
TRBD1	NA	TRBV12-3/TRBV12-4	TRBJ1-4	CASHGQANEKLFF	TGTGCCAGCCATGGACAGGCGAATGAAAAACTGTTTTTT
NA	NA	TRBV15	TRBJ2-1	CATSGFKGFGSYNEQFF	TGTGCCACCAGCGGTTTCAAGGGATTTGGCTCCTACAATGAGCAGTTCTTC
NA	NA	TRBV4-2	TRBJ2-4	CASSQEDSSMAKNIQYF	TGTGCCAGCAGCCAAGAAGATTCTAGCATGGCCAAAAACATTCAGTACTTC
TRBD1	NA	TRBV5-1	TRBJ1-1	CASSPPSTGDGVGTEAFF	TGCGCCAGCAGTCCTCCCTCGACAGGGGACGGGGTGGGCACTGAAGCTTTCTTT
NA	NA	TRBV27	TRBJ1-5	CASSFAGISNQPQHF	TGTGCCAGCAGTTTCGCCGGGATTAGCAATCAGCCCCAGCATTTT
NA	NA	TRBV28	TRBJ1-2	CASSFTPTNYGYTF	TGTGCCAGCAGTTTCACCCCGACGAACTATGGCTACACCTTC
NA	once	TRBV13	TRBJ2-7	CASSLGRGWGYEQYF	TGTGCCAGCAGCTTAGGCAGGGGATGGGGCTACGAGCAGTACTTC
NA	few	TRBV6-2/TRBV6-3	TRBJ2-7	CASSIAEGNEQYF	TGTGCCAGCTCAATCGCCGAAGGGAACGAGCAGTACTTC
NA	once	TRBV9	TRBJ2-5	CASTPGPKGGGETQYF	TGTGCCAGCACCCCGGGACCCAAAGGAGGGGGGGAGACCCAGTACTTC
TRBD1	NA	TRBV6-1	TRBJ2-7	CASSEQSRDSTFYEQYF	TGTGCCAGCAGTGAACAAAGCAGGGACAGTACCTTCTACGAGCAGTACTTC
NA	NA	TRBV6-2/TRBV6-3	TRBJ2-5	CASSDVLGRETQYF	TGTGCCAGCAGTGATGTTTTGGGGCGAGAGACCCAGTACTTC
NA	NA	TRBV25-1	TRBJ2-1	CASSDKLKDEQFF	TGTGCCAGCAGTGATAAATTAAAAGATGAGCAGTTCTTC
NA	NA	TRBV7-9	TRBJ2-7	CASSFLDLDVDEQYF	TGTGCCAGCAGTTTCTTAGACCTGGACGTGGACGAGCAGTACTTC
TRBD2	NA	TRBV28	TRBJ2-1	CASSLFGTSGRPGNEQFF	TGTGCCAGCAGTTTATTCGGCACTAGCGGGAGACCGGGCAATGAGCAGTTCTTC
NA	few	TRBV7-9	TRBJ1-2	CALEGDGYTF	TGTGCCCTAGAGGGGGACGGCTACACCTTC
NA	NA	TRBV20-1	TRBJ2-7	CSARGQATYEQYF	TGCAGTGCTAGGGGGCAGGCAACCTACGAGCAGTACTTC
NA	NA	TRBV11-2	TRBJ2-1	CASSLATAPNEQFF	TGTGCCAGCAGCTTAGCGACAGCGCCCAATGAGCAGTTCTTC
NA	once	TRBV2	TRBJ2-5	CASATEERPWETQYF	TGTGCCAGTGCGACCGAAGAGAGACCTTGGGAGACCCAGTACTTC